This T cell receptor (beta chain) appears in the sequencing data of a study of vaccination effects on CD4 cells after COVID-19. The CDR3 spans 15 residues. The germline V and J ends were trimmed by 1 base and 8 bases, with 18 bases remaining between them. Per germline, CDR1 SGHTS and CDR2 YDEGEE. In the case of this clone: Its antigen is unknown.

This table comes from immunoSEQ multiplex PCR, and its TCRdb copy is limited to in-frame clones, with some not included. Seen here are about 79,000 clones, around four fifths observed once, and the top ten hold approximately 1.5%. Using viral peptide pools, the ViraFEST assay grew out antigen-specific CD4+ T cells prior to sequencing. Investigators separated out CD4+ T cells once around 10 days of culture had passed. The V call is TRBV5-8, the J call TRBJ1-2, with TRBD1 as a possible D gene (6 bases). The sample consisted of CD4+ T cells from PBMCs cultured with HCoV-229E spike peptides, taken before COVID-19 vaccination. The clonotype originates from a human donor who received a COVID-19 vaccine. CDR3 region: CASSLRDTGRMGYTF. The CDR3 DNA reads TGTGCCAGCAGCTTGAGGGACACGGGGCGCATGGGCTACACCTTC.